Listed below are T cell receptor beta chains from one sample, sequenced in a study of graft-versus-host responses after intestinal transplantation. These receptors have no known antigen. This table comes from immunoSEQ multiplex PCR, and its TCRdb copy is limited to in-frame clones, with some not included. The repertoire includes fewer than 95,000 clones, approximately 94% of them detected once, and about 0.2% sits in the top ten. The specimen was unstimulated CD4+ T cells sorted from spleen or lymph node cells, collected before transplant. These receptors were taken from a human donor who was the organ donor for an intestinal transplant. Each CDR3 is given with its conserved first and last residue. D genes are given only for firm matches. Only some rows state a clone size, as once, few, many or a class for expanded clones.

D	length	size	V	J	DNA	CDR3
TRBD1	14	.	TRBV5-1	TRBJ2-7	TGCGCCAGCAGCTCGGACAGGAGCTCCTACGAGCAGTACTTC	CASSSDRSSYEQYF
.	13	.	TRBV10-3	TRBJ2-2	TGTGCCATCAGTGAACCTAACACCGGGGAGCTGTTTTTT	CAISEPNTGELFF
.	11	.	TRBV6-1	TRBJ2-5	TGTGCCAGCAGCAATCAAGAGACCCAGTACTTC	CASSNQETQYF
.	11	.	TRBV7-9	TRBJ1-3	TGTGCCAGCAGCTCCGGACAGAAGAGATATTTT	CASSSGQKRYF
.	17	.	TRBV5-1	TRBJ2-1	TGCGCCAGCAGCTCCACCCCCCGAGCGGCCCTGGGGAATGAGCAGTTCTTC	CASSSTPRAALGNEQFF
TRBD1	17	.	TRBV4-3	TRBJ1-2	TGCGCCAGCAGCCAAGATTGGGTCGGGACAGGGAACTATGGCTACACCTTC	CASSQDWVGTGNYGYTF
TRBD2	15	.	TRBV11-2	TRBJ2-5	TGTGCCAGCAGCTTAAACGGGGGGGAGTTGGAGACCCAGTACTTC	CASSLNGGELETQYF
.	11	.	TRBV29-1	TRBJ1-2	TGCAGCGAAGGGGGTCCCGGGGGCTACACCTTC	CSEGGPGGYTF
TRBD1	14	.	TRBV7-9	TRBJ1-2	TGTGCCAGCAGCCTCCGACAGGGGCCGTCAAGCTACACCTTC	CASSLRQGPSSYTF
.	13	.	TRBV4-2	TRBJ2-5	TGTGCCAGCAGCCAGGACTGGCTCGAGACCCAGTACTTC	CASSQDWLETQYF
TRBD1	16	.	TRBV19	TRBJ2-6	TGTGCCAGTATCCCGACAGGGGCAAGTGGGGCCAACGTCCTGACTTTC	CASIPTGASGANVLTF
TRBD1	16	.	TRBV28	TRBJ2-5	TGTGCCAGCAGTTACACCCAGGGGGTGTACCAAGAGACCCAGTACTTC	CASSYTQGVYQETQYF
.	16	.	TRBV5-1	TRBJ1-6	TGCGCCAGCAGCTTGGAGCCAGGTGACTATAATTCACCCCTCCACTTT	CASSLEPGDYNSPLHF
.	13	once	TRBV7-9	TRBJ1-1	TGTGCCAGCAGCTTAGAATACGTGCCGGCAGCTTTCTTT	CASSLEYVPAAFF
.	15	.	TRBV5-1	TRBJ1-1	TGCGCCAGCAGCTTTTCGGGCGGATTGGTGGATGAAGCTTTCTTT	CASSFSGGLVDEAFF
TRBD2	17	.	TRBV18	TRBJ2-7	TGTGCCAGCTCACCCCTAGCGGGGGGCCTCGGGCACTACGAGCAGTACTTC	CASSPLAGGLGHYEQYF
.	14	.	TRBV25-1	TRBJ1-3	TGTGCCAGCAGTGACACGGGGACGGGAAACACCATATATTTT	CASSDTGTGNTIYF
.	15	.	TRBV5-1	TRBJ1-3	TGCGCCAGTGGATATCAACCCGGGACTGGAAACACCATATATTTT	CASGYQPGTGNTIYF
.	14	.	TRBV18	TRBJ1-1	TGTGCCAGCTCACCACAGGGCGGCTGGACTGAAGCTTTCTTT	CASSPQGGWTEAFF
.	12	.	TRBV11-2	TRBJ2-4	TGTGCCAGCAGCCCTCAAGGAAACATTCAGTACTTC	CASSPQGNIQYF
.	13	.	TRBV6-6	TRBJ1-1	TGTGCCAGCAGTTACTCGCACGAAGCTGAAGCTTTCTTT	CASSYSHEAEAFF
TRBD1	14	.	TRBV5-1	TRBJ1-2	TGCGCCAGCAGCCAGACGGGACAGTTCTATGGCTACACCTTC	CASSQTGQFYGYTF
.	17	.	TRBV4-1	TRBJ1-5	TGCGCCAGCAGCGGCGAAGTTGGGGATCGTAGCAATCAGCCCCAGCATTTT	CASSGEVGDRSNQPQHF
TRBD1	16	.	TRBV27	TRBJ2-3	TGTGCCAGCAGCATGAGGGACAGGGGGCAGAGTGATACGCAGTATTTT	CASSMRDRGQSDTQYF
.	15	.	TRBV7-9	TRBJ2-5	TGTGCCAGCAGCTTAAGTCTGAAACCAGAAGAGACCCAGTACTTC	CASSLSLKPEETQYF
TRBD1	13	.	TRBV19	TRBJ2-7	TGTGCCAGTAGCCTCTCGACAGGGCGGGAGCAGTACTTC	CASSLSTGREQYF
.	14	.	TRBV7-2	TRBJ1-5	TGTGCCAGCAGCTTGCGGAATTTAAATCAGCCCCAGCATTTT	CASSLRNLNQPQHF
.	17	.	TRBV4-3	TRBJ1-6	TGCGCCAGCAGCCAAGATGTGGCAAATGGGGTTAATTCACCCCTCCACTTT	CASSQDVANGVNSPLHF
TRBD1	14	.	TRBV7-2	TRBJ1-2	TGTGCCAGCAGCTTAGGGACAGGGCATTTCGGCTACACCTTC	CASSLGTGHFGYTF
TRBD1	15	.	TRBV2	TRBJ2-7	TGTGCCAGCAGTGATGCCCGGACAGGGGGCTACGAGCAGTACTTC	CASSDARTGGYEQYF
TRBD1	15	.	TRBV11-2	TRBJ2-7	TGTGCCAGCAGACGAGACAGGGGAAGCTCCTACGAGCAGTACTTC	CASRRDRGSSYEQYF
.	15	.	TRBV19	TRBJ2-5	TGTGCCAGTAGTGCCATTTCTGGACCAGAAGGGACCCAGTACTTC	CASSAISGPEGTQYF
TRBD2	15	.	TRBV5-1	TRBJ2-5	TGCGCCAGCAGCATGGGACTAGCTGGAATGGAGACCCAGTACTTC	CASSMGLAGMETQYF
.	14	.	TRBV2	TRBJ2-7	TGTGCCAGCAGGAGGAAAGGGGGTTACTACGAGCAGTACTTC	CASRRKGGYYEQYF
.	15	.	TRBV6-6	TRBJ1-1	TGTGCCAGCAGTTACGTACAGGGCATGAACACTGAAGCTTTCTTT	CASSYVQGMNTEAFF
.	14	.	TRBV9	TRBJ2-3	TGTGCCAGCAGCGTAGCGGGGCTAGCAGATACGCAGTATTTT	CASSVAGLADTQYF
.	13	.	TRBV5-1	TRBJ1-2	TGCGCCAGCAGCCAGGCCCCGAGCGGGGGCTACACCTTC	CASSQAPSGGYTF
.	14	.	TRBV6-6	TRBJ1-2	TGTGCCAGCAGTTACTATCCAGGGTCGAATGGCTACACCTTC	CASSYYPGSNGYTF
TRBD1	15	.	TRBV5-1	TRBJ1-1	TGCGCCAGCAGCTTGGAAGGGACAGGGGTCACTGAAGCTTTCTTT	CASSLEGTGVTEAFF
.	14	.	TRBV7-7	TRBJ2-3	TGTGCTAGCAGCACCGAGCCAGGGGTGAGTGCGCAGTATTTT	CASSTEPGVSAQYF
.	14	.	TRBV7-2	TRBJ1-2	TGTGCCAGCAGCTTAGGGGGGGAACCGGCTGGCTACACCTTC	CASSLGGEPAGYTF
.	15	.	TRBV11-3	TRBJ2-7	TGTGCCAGCAGCCCCGTAGGCCCAGGCCTCTACGAGCAGTACTTC	CASSPVGPGLYEQYF
.	15	.	TRBV4-1	TRBJ1-6	TGCGCCAGCAGCCGCGAGAGTACCTATAATTCACCCCTCCACTTT	CASSRESTYNSPLHF
.	16	.	TRBV5-1	TRBJ2-2	TGCGCCAGCAGCTTGGCCTCTAGCCCGAACACCGGGGAGCTGTTTTTT	CASSLASSPNTGELFF